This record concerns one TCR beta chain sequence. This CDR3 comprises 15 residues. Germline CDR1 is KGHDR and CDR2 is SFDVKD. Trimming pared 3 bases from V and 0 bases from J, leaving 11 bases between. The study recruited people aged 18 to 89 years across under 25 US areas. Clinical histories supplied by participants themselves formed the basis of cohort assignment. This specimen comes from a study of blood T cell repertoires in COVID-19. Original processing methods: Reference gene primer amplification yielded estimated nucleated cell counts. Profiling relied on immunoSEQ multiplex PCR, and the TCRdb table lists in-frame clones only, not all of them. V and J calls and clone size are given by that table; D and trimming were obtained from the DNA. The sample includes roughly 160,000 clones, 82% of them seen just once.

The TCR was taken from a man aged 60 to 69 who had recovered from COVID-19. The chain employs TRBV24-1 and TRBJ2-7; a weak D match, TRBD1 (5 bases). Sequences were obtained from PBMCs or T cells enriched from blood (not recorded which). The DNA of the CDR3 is TGTGCCACCAGTGATCCACAGACAGCCTCCTACGAGCAGTACTTC. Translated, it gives CATSDPQTASYEQYF.